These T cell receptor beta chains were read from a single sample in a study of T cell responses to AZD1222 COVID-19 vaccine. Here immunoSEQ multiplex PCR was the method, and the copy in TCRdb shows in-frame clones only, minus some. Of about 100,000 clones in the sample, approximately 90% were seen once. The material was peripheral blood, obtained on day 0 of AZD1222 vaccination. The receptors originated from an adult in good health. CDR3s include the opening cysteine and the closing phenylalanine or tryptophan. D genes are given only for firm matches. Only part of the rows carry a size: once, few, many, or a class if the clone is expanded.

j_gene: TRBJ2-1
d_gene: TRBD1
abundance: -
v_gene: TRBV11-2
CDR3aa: CASSLDRGGNEQFF
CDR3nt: TGTGCCAGCAGCTTGGACAGGGGGGGGAATGAGCAGTTCTTC

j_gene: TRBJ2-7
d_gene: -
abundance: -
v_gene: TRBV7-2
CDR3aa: CASSLVFGYEQYF
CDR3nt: TGTGCCAGCAGCTTAGTGTTTGGTTACGAGCAGTACTTC

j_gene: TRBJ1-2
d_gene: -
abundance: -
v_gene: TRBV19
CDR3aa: CASRKTGSPGYTF
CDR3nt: TGTGCCAGTAGGAAGACAGGTTCTCCAGGCTACACCTTC

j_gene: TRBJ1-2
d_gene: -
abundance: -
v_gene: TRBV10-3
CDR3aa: CATRGTDYGYTF
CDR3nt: TGTGCCACCCGGGGGACGGACTATGGCTACACCTTC

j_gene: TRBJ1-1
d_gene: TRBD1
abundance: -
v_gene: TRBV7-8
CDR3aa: CASSLGQGAREAFF
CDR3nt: TGTGCCAGCAGCTTAGGACAGGGCGCGCGTGAAGCTTTCTTT

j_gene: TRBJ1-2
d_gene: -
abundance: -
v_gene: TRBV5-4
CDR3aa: CASSLAQALNYGYTF
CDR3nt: TGTGCCAGCAGCTTGGCGCAGGCCCTCAACTATGGCTACACCTTC

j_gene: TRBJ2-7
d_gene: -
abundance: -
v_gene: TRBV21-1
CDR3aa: CASSKQVPSYEQYF
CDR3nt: TGTGCCAGCAGCAAACAGGTCCCCTCCTACGAGCAGTACTTC

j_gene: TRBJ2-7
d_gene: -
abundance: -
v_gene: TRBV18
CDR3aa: CASSATSFYEQYF
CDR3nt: TGTGCCAGCTCAGCGACTAGTTTCTACGAGCAGTACTTC

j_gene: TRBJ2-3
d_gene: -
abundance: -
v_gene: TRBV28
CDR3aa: CASSRHGTDTQYF
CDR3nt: TGTGCCAGCAGTCGCCACGGTACAGATACGCAGTATTTT

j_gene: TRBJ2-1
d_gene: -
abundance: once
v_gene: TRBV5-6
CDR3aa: CASSLLGKEQFF
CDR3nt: TGTGCCAGCAGCCTCCTTGGGAAAGAGCAGTTCTTC

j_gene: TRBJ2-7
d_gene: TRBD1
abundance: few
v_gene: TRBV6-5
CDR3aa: CASSYSFGQGSYEQYF
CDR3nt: TGTGCCAGCAGTTACTCATTCGGACAGGGTTCTTACGAGCAGTACTTC

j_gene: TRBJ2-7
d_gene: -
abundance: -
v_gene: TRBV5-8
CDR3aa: CASSSSYEQYF
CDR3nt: TGTGCCAGCAGCTCATCCTACGAGCAGTACTTC

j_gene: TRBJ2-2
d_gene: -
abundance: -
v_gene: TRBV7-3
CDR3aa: CASSQGASPRTGELFF
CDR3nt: TGTGCCAGCAGCCAAGGGGCTAGCCCGCGAACCGGGGAGCTGTTTTTT

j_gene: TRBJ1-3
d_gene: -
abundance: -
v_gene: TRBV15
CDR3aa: CATRLQGSGNTIYF
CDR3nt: TGTGCCACCAGGTTACAGGGAAGTGGAAACACCATATATTTT

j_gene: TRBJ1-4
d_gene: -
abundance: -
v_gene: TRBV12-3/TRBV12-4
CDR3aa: CASSFNLDEKLFF
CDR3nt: TGTGCCAGCAGCTTTAACCTTGATGAAAAACTGTTTTTT

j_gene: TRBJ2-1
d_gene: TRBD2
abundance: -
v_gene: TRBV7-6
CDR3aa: CASARLAAYNEQFF
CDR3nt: TGTGCCAGCGCAAGACTAGCGGCCTACAATGAGCAGTTCTTC

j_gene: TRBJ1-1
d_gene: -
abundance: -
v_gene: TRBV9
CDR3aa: CASHPGKGGLMSTEAFF
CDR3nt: TGTGCCAGCCACCCAGGGAAGGGAGGCCTCATGAGCACTGAAGCTTTCTTT

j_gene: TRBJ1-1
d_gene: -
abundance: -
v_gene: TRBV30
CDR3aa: CAWSLTVNTEAFF
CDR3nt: TGTGCCTGGAGTTTAACGGTGAACACTGAAGCTTTCTTT

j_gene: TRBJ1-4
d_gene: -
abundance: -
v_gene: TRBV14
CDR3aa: CASSQDRANEKLFF
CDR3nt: TGTGCCAGCAGCCAAGACAGGGCTAATGAAAAACTGTTTTTT

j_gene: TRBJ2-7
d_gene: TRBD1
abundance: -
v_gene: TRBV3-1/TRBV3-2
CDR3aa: CASSPAGTVPYEQYF
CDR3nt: TGTGCCAGCAGCCCCGCCGGGACAGTCCCCTACGAGCAGTACTTC

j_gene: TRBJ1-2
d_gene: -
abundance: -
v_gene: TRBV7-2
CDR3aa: CASSLARGVNYGYTF
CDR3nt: TGTGCCAGCAGCCTAGCAAGGGGTGTCAACTATGGCTACACCTTC

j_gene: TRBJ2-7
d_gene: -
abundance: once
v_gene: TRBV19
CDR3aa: CASSIGTGSYEQYF
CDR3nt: TGTGCCAGTAGTATTGGGACTGGCTCCTACGAGCAGTACTTC

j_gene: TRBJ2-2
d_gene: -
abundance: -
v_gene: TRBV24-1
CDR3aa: CATSVGDTGELFF
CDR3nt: TGTGCCACCAGTGTGGGGGACACCGGGGAGCTGTTTTTT

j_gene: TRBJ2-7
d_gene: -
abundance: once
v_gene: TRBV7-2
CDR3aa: CASSLVIGEQYF
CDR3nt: TGTGCCAGCAGCTTAGTGATTGGGGAGCAGTACTTC

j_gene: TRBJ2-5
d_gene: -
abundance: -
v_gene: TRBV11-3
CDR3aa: CASSLGGLGQETQYF
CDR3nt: TGTGCCAGCAGCTTAGGGGGGTTGGGCCAAGAGACCCAGTACTTC

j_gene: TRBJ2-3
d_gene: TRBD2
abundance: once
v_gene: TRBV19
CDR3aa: CASTTTRHLAGGGTDTQYF
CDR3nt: TGTGCCAGTACCACGACTCGACACTTAGCGGGTGGGGGCACAGATACGCAGTATTTT

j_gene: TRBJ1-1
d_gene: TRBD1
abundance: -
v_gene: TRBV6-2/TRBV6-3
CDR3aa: CASSSWTGPSSEAFF
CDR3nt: TGTGCCAGCAGTTCCTGGACAGGGCCTAGTTCTGAAGCTTTCTTT

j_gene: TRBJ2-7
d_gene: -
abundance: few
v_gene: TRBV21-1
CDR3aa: CASSINPGTPFF
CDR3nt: TGTGCCAGCAGTATAAACCCCGGGACTCCGTTTTTC

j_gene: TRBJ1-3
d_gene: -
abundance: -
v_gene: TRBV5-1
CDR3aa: CASSLAAGHGNTIYF
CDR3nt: TGCGCCAGCAGCTTGGCCGCGGGACACGGAAACACCATATATTTT

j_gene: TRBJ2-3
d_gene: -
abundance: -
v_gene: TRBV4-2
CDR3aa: CASSQVTVGTDTQYF
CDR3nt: TGTGCCAGCAGCCAAGTCACGGTCGGGACAGATACGCAGTATTTT

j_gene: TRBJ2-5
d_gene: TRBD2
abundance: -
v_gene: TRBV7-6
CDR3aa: CASSLVPTSGIKETQYF
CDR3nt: TGTGCCAGCAGCTTAGTACCGACTAGCGGGATTAAAGAGACCCAGTACTTC

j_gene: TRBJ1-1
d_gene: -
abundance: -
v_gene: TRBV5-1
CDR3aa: CASSFQGSNTEAFF
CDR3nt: TGCGCCAGCAGCTTTCAGGGCAGCAACACTGAAGCTTTCTTT

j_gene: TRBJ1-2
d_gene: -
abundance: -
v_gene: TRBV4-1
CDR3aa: CASSYKRGNDYGYTF
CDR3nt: TGCGCCAGCAGCTATAAGCGGGGAAATGACTATGGCTACACCTTC

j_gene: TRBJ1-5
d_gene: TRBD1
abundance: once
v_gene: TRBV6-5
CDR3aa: CASRRQGGSLQPQHF
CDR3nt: TGTGCCAGCAGGCGACAGGGAGGGTCGTTACAGCCCCAGCATTTT

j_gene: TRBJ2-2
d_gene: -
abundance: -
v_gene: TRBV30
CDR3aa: CAWSVRFGGSGELFF
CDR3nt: TGTGCCTGGAGCGTAAGGTTTGGGGGAAGCGGGGAGCTGTTTTTT

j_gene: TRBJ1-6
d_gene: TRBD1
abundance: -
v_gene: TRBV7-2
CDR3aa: CASSSEQGAYNSPLHF
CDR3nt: TGTGCCAGCAGCTCCGAACAGGGGGCTTATAATTCACCCCTCCACTTT

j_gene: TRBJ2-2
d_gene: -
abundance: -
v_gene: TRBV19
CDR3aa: CASSITGNAGELFF
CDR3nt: TGTGCCAGTAGTATTACAGGGAACGCCGGGGAGCTGTTTTTT

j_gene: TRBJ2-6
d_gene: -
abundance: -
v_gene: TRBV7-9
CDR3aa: CASSLATIQSSGANVLTF
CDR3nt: TGTGCCAGCAGCTTAGCGACGATACAGAGCTCTGGGGCCAACGTCCTGACTTTC

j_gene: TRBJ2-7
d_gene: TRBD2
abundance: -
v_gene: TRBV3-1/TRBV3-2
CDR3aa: CASSALADYEQYF
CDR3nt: TGTGCCAGCTCAGCACTAGCGGATTACGAGCAGTACTTC

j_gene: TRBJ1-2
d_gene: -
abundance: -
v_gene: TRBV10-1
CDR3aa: CASSESYDQALGGYTF
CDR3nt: TGCGCCAGCAGTGAGTCGTACGACCAAGCCTTGGGTGGCTACACCTTC